One T cell receptor beta chain is described in this entry. These data are taken from a study of T cell changes during pregnancy in multiple sclerosis. TCRdb keeps only in-frame clones here, not all; method: immunoSEQ multiplex PCR. The sample includes around 50,000 clones, more than 75% of them seen just once. CDR3 length: 15 residues. V shed 4 bases, J shed 5 bases, and the junction held 9 bases outside the gene matches. Germline V gene lookup returns CDR1 SEHNR and CDR2 FQNEAQ (reference sequence). The chain links TRBV7-9 to TRBJ2-7, with TRBD2 matching over 9 bases. Specimen: peripheral blood from another person, used as feeder cells. This sequence originates from a human donor whose cells served as feeder cells for cultures in a pregnancy study. Here the CDR3 reads CASSSPGLAKNEQYF. CDR3 in DNA: TGTGCCAGCAGCTCGCCGGGACTAGCAAAGAACGAGCAGTACTTC.